The 16 T cell receptor beta chains below all came from one sample that was sequenced in a study of T cells in Graves' hyperthyroidism and ophthalmopathy. TCR beta CDR3 regions were amplified from RNA transcripts. Initially, a first-round RT-PCR of the TCR CDR3 employed the HTBI primer set. MiXCR was run by TCRdb on the multiplex PCR reads, yielding one entry per CDR3 protein. This sample has about 600,000 distinct CDR3 sequences; 16% occur once, and the top ten carry less than 3.5%. The sequenced sample consisted of blood. These receptors were taken from a woman between 35 and 50 years old with Graves' ophthalmopathy.

The V call is TRBV20-1, the J call TRBJ1-5; 10 bases fit TRBD1. Germline V gene lookup returns CDR1 DFQATT and CDR2 SNEGSKA (reference sequence). This CDR3 has 15 amino acids. Trimming cost V 0 bases and J 6 bases; bases outside gene matches: 5. This CDR3 reads CSARDRQGAGQPQHF. CDR3 DNA sequence: TGCAGTGCTAGAGATCGACAGGGGGCAGGTCAGCCCCAGCATTTT.

Many counts were recorded for this clonotype. The V gene is TRBV6-1, the J gene TRBJ2-5; 10 bases are shared with TRBD2. V was clipped by 8 bases and J by 3 bases; unmatched bases: 9. In germline, CDR1 is MNHNS, CDR2 SASEGT. This CDR3 is built from 15 residues. Here the CDR3 reads CASASAGGGEETQYF. The CDR3 coding sequence is TGTGCCAGCGCCTCAGCGGGGGGGGGAGAAGAGACCCAGTACTTC.

This clonotype was recorded a few times. The chain uses TRBV25-1 and TRBJ2-7; D call uncertain. V was shortened by 3 bases and J by 0 bases, with 9 bases between the two germline ends. Germline CDR1 reads MGHDK; CDR2 reads SYGVNS. This CDR3 contains 14 residues. Here the CDR3 reads CASSDSGSSYEQYF. CDR3 coding DNA: TGTGCCAGCAGTGATTCGGGTAGCTCCTACGAGCAGTACTTC.

This clonotype was seen many times. J is TRBJ1-1 and V is TRBV11-2; D uncertain. CDR1 is SGHAT, CDR2 FQNNGV, per germline. Trimming cost V 2 bases and J 2 bases, with 9 bases left between them. The CDR3 runs to 14 residues. The CDR3 region is CASSLLGGNTEAFF. The CDR3 coding sequence is TGTGCCAGCAGCTTACTAGGAGGTAACACTGAAGCTTTCTTT.

The chain recombines TRBV2 with TRBJ1-6, with unresolved D. The CDR3 runs 15 residues. The V gene lost 4 bases and the J gene lost 4 bases, with 11 bases spanning the gap. Germline V gene data show CDR1 as SNHLY and CDR2 as FYNNEI. The CDR3 DNA sequence: TGTGCCAGCAGTGCCGAGGCACATTATAATTCACCCCTCCACTTT. Amino acid sequence: CASSAEAHYNSPLHF.

This clonotype was found many times. The chain recombines TRBV2 with TRBJ1-1; no clear D. This CDR3 is built from 14 residues. The ends were cut back, 1 base at V and 0 bases at J, with 6 bases in the middle. Germline V gene data show CDR1 as SNHLY and CDR2 as FYNNEI. The CDR3 nucleotides read TGTGCCAGCAGTGAAGGTACAGTGAACACTGAAGCTTTCTTT. This translates into CASSEGTVNTEAFF.

This clonotype came up a few times. At one end the junction does not follow the germline gene, possibly because of a read error. The chain has TRBV20-1 and TRBJ1-5; D gene ambiguous. There are 12 residues in the CDR3. In germline, CDR1 is DFQATT, CDR2 SNEGSKA (reference sequence). This CDR3 is CSAQNSNRPQHF. The CDR3 DNA is TGCAGTGCTCAGAATAGCAATCGGCCCCAGCATTTT.

There are many counts of this clonotype. This chain links TRBV27 with TRBJ2-1; TRBD2 is a possible D gene (5 bases). Germline assignment: CDR1 MNHEY and CDR2 SMNVEV (reference sequence). With 5 bases removed from V and 2 bases from J, the gap between germline ends came to 19 bases. The CDR3 contains 17 residues. The CDR3: CASSPPPLSGTYNEQFF. CDR3 in DNA: TGTGCCAGCAGTCCCCCCCCGCTAAGCGGAACCTACAATGAGCAGTTCTTC.

J is TRBJ1-5 and V is TRBV20-1; 8 bases match TRBD1. The germline CDR1 and CDR2 sequences are DFQATT and SNEGSKA (reference sequence). The length of the CDR3 is 13 residues. V shed 4 bases and J 3 bases; nucleotides not matched to a gene: 2. CDR3 residues: CSATQGANQPQHF. CDR3 DNA: TGCAGTGCTACCCAGGGGGCCAATCAGCCCCAGCATTTT.

This clonotype was observed a few times. The chain carries TRBV27 and TRBJ2-7; 9 bases are shared with TRBD1. Germline V gene lookup returns CDR1 MNHEY and CDR2 SMNVEV (reference sequence). With V trimmed by 5 bases and J by 5 bases, 4 bases remained unmatched. The CDR3 consists of 13 residues. The CDR3 sequence: CASSKGTGNEQYF. The CDR3 DNA sequence: TGTGCCAGCAGTAAAGGGACAGGGAACGAGCAGTACTTC.

This clonotype was seen only a few times. This may stem from a read error, because a much larger clone lies one nucleotide away. This chain connects TRBV3-1 to TRBJ2-7; no firm D call. Germline V CDR1 and CDR2: LGHDT, YNNKEL (reference sequence). CDR3 length: 13 residues. Trimming pared 0 bases from V and 5 bases from J, leaving 8 bases between. Here the CDR3 DNA reads TGTGCCAGCAGCCAAGAAGGAGCCGACGAGCAGTACTTC. Protein product: CASSQEGADEQYF.

This clonotype was seen at least ten times. The rearrangement uses TRBV6-1 and TRBJ1-1; 7 bases line up with TRBD1. After removal of 8 bases from V and 7 bases from J, the junction contained 10 bases not matched to a gene. CDR1 and CDR2 (germline): MNHNS, SASEGT. The CDR3 is made up of 13 amino acids. DNA for the CDR3: TGTGCCAGCCGAAAGGGGGCCGTTGGTGAAGCTTTCTTT. Translating gives CASRKGAVGEAFF.

This clonotype was seen ten or more times. The chain is built from TRBV6-1 and TRBJ1-5, with no clear D. CDR1 and CDR2 (germline): MNHNS, SASEGT. This CDR3 has 13 amino acids. Trimming removed 7 bases at V and 2 bases at J, with 9 bases between. CDR3 sequence reads: CASKTWGNQPQHF. The CDR3 nucleotides read TGTGCCAGCAAGACCTGGGGCAATCAGCCCCAGCATTTT.

A few counts support this clonotype. The chain carries TRBV7-9 and TRBJ2-2; 9 bases line up with TRBD2. Germline V gene lookup returns CDR1 SEHNR and CDR2 FQNEAQ (reference sequence). The trim removed 5 bases at V and 6 bases at J, leaving 4 bases unmatched. This CDR3 comprises 14 residues. CDR3 loop: CASSPRLAAGELFF. The CDR3 DNA reads TGTGCCAGCAGCCCTCGACTAGCGGCCGGGGAGCTGTTTTTT. Full variable domain (outside the CDR3, taken from reference TRBV7-9 and TRBJ2-2): DTGVSQNPRHKITKRGQNVTFRCDPISEHNRLYWYRQTLGQGPEFLTYFQNEAQLEKSRLLSDRFSAERPKGSFSTLEIQRTEQGDSAMYLCASSPRLAAGELFFGEGSRLTVL.

In this sample, this clonotype turned up a few times. This chain's CDR3 is CASSSGQGAAGNTIYF. CDR3 bases: TGCGCCAGCAGCTCAGGACAGGGGGCGGCGGGAAACACCATATATTTT. The rearrangement uses TRBV5-1 and TRBJ1-3; the match to TRBD1 covers 11 bases. The CDR3 length is 16 residues. J lost 4 bases, V lost 3 bases, and 6 bases had no gene match. The germline V gene has CDR1 SGHRS and CDR2 YFSETQ.

The V and J genes are TRBV20-1 and TRBJ2-2, with 8 bases that match TRBD1. This CDR3 has 16 amino acids. The V segment lost 0 bases and the J segment 1 base; nucleotides outside the gene matches: 4. Germline V gene sequence: CDR1 DFQATT, CDR2 SNEGSKA (reference sequence). CDR3: CSAREIGTGNTGELFF. The CDR3 region has the DNA TGCAGTGCTAGAGAAATCGGGACAGGGAACACCGGGGAGCTGTTTTTT.